This T cell receptor (beta chain) derives from a study of OX40 agonist ivuxolimab in advanced cancers. Study in general: Patients assigned to dose escalation were diagnosed with hepatocellular carcinoma, melanoma, renal cell or head and neck cancer. Study conclusions and caveats: There was clonal expansion of CD4+ and CD8+ blood T cells by week 6 at 0.1 to 3.0 mg/kg. In general, CD8+ T cells held more expanded clones than CD4+ did, on average. Partial responders receiving 0.1-3.0 mg/kg showed among the lowest clonal expansion.

CDR1 MNHEY and CDR2 SVGAGI come from the germline V gene. The CDR3 length is 12 residues. V lost 6 bases and J lost 0, with 5 bases in between. This clone is a singleton in its sample. No antigen is known for it. TCRdb's copy holds only in-frame clones and misses some; the assay was immunoSEQ multiplex PCR. This sample has roughly 49,000 clones, with around 87% found just once. Material: CD4+ or CD8+ T cells sorted from blood, obtained in a trial of the OX40 agonist ivuxolimab. The chain links TRBV6-5 to TRBJ2-5; D uncertain. The receptor was isolated from an adult with an advanced solid tumor such as melanoma, head and neck, liver or kidney cancer. The CDR3 coding sequence is TGTGCCAGCAGCCCGGACCAAGAGACCCAGTACTTC. Translated, it gives CASSPDQETQYF.